This entry describes one T cell receptor beta chain. V dropped 0 bases and J dropped 4 bases, with 12 bases sitting between them. The length of the CDR3 is 14 residues. Germline lookup yields CDR1 GTSNPN and CDR2 SVGIG (reference sequence). The sample comes from a study of blood T cell repertoires in COVID-19. The repertoire was sequenced with immunoSEQ multiplex PCR; TCRdb's copy has only in-frame clones and lacks some. The sample lists 55,000 to 85,000 clones, about nine tenths occurring once. The clonotype comes from a woman younger than 30 with acute or convalescent COVID-19. The sequenced sample consisted of peripheral blood. V gene TRBV30 combines with J gene TRBJ1-2; a weak D match, TRBD1 (5 bases). The CDR3 DNA sequence: TGTGCCTGGAGTGTCAGGAGGGACGGCTATGGCTACACCTTC. This sequence encodes CAWSVRRDGYGYTF. Full variable domain (rest looked up from reference TRBV30 and TRBJ1-2): SQTIHQWPATLVQPVGSPLSLECTVEGTSNPNLYWYRQAAGRGLQLLFYSVGIGQISSEVPQNLSASRPQDRQFILSSKKLLLSDSGFYLCAWSVRRDGYGYTFGSGTRLTVV.